The 16 T cell receptor beta chains listed next were all sequenced from one sample in a study of blood T cell repertoires in COVID-19. Here immunoSEQ multiplex PCR was the method, and the copy in TCRdb shows in-frame clones only, minus some. This sample has fewer than 250,000 clones, with approximately 91% found just once. What was sequenced was peripheral blood. Receptors originate from a man between 60 and 75 years old who had recovered from COVID-19.

The gene calls are TRBV11-3 and TRBJ2-7; no reliable D call. This CDR3 region has 14 residues. Trimming left V 5 bases short and J 4 bases short, with 15 bases between. Germline CDR1 is SGHNT and CDR2 is YENEEA. The CDR3 here is CASSPGPGFYEQYF. The DNA of the CDR3 is TGTGCCAGCAGCCCAGGTCCTGGTTTTTACGAGCAGTACTTC.

The CDR3 sequence: CASSVTHYGYTF. CDR3 sequence (DNA): TGTGCCAGCAGCGTAACTCATTATGGCTACACCTTC. The chain recombines TRBV9 with TRBJ1-2; D gene unclear. The V and J ends lost 1 base and 5 bases respectively, with 6 bases between them. Germline V CDR1 and CDR2: SGDLS, YYNGEE. CDR3 size: 12 residues. Full variable domain (remainder filled in from reference TRBV9 and TRBJ1-2): DSGVTQTPKHLITATGQRVTLRCSPRSGDLSVYWYQQSLDQGLQFLIQYYNGEERAKGNILERFSAQQFPDLHSELNLSSLELGDSALYFCASSVTHYGYTFGSGTRLTVV.

The rearrangement joins TRBV7-9 to TRBJ1-2, with 7 nucleotides matching TRBD1. V lost 5 bases, J lost 3 bases, and 9 bases stayed unmatched. CDR1 is SEHNR and CDR2 is FQNEAQ in the germline V gene (reference sequence). The CDR3 sequence is 15 residues long. For the CDR3, the DNA is TGTGCCAGCAGCGTGGGACAGTCGTTTTACTATGGCTACACCTTC. Protein product: CASSVGQSFYYGYTF.

This chain connects TRBV7-3 to TRBJ2-1; TRBD2 agrees at 9 bases. The CDR3 has 15 residues. Trimming cost V 1 base and J 9 bases; bases outside gene matches: 7. Looked up from germline, CDR1 is SGHTA and CDR2 is FQGTGA. The CDR3 loop reads CASSLSLAGPAEQFF. CDR3 DNA sequence: TGTGCCAGCAGCTTAAGTCTAGCGGGACCGGCTGAGCAGTTCTTC.

The V gene is TRBV11-2, the J gene TRBJ2-1, with D tentatively TRBD2 (6 bases). V was clipped by 11 bases and J by 6 bases, with 17 bases between them. Germline assignment: CDR1 SGHAT and CDR2 FQNNGV. CDR3 size: 13 residues. The chain's CDR3 is CAEGLAMGNEQFF. CDR3 DNA: TGTGCCGAAGGGCTAGCGATGGGCAATGAGCAGTTCTTC.

V is TRBV11-2 and J is TRBJ2-7; 9 nucleotides agree with TRBD2. Trimming cost V 5 bases and J 0 bases; bases outside gene matches: 2. Germline CDR1 is SGHAT and CDR2 is FQNNGV. The CDR3 runs 14 residues. CDR3 region: CASSRSGSSYEQYF. The CDR3, as DNA: TGTGCCAGCAGCCGTAGCGGGAGCTCCTACGAGCAGTACTTC.

The chain employs TRBV25-1 and TRBJ2-7; D might be TRBD2 (5 bases). Trimming removed 11 bases at V and 3 bases at J, with 23 bases between. Germline CDR1 reads MGHDK; CDR2 reads SYGVNS. The CDR3 runs 15 residues. CDR3 residues: CAHPPEGRTYYEQYF. The CDR3 bases are TGTGCCCACCCCCCCGAAGGCAGGACTTACTACGAGCAGTACTTC.

The J gene is TRBJ2-1, the V gene TRBV27, with 10 bases matching TRBD1. The CDR3 has 15 amino acids. Germline V gene lookup returns CDR1 MNHEY and CDR2 SMNVEV (reference sequence). The J segment lost 9 bases and the V segment lost 7 bases, leaving 12 bases of the junction unmatched. CDR3 region: CASTSEGDRGGEQFF. The CDR3 DNA reads TGTGCCAGCACCTCGGAGGGGGACAGGGGCGGTGAGCAGTTCTTC.

The rearrangement joins TRBV6-5 to TRBJ1-2; 8 bases are shared with TRBD1. Germline assignment: CDR1 MNHEY and CDR2 SVGAGI. This CDR3 is 14 amino acids long. V lost 6 bases, J lost 8 bases, and 11 bases stayed unmatched. CDR3 residues: CASSLWGTGRGYTF. CDR3 coding DNA: TGTGCCAGCAGCCTGTGGGGGACAGGTCGAGGCTACACCTTC.

The chain combines TRBV5-8 with TRBJ2-1; 8 bases are shared with TRBD1. The V gene end was trimmed by 3 bases and the J gene end by 7 bases; junction bases not matched to a gene: 6. Germline CDR1 SGHTS, CDR2 YDEGEE. The CDR3 runs 14 residues. CDR3: CASSSDRVRNEQFF. CDR3 coding DNA: TGTGCCAGCAGCTCGGACAGGGTCCGGAATGAGCAGTTCTTC. Looking up the rest from reference TRBV5-8 and TRBJ2-1 gives the full variable domain: EAGVTQSPTHLIKTRGQQATLRCSPISGHTSVYWYQQALGLGLQFLLWYDEGEERNRGNFPPRFSGRQFPNYSSELNVNALELEDSALYLCASSSDRVRNEQFFGPGTRLTVL.

The gene calls are TRBV3-1 (or the pseudogene TRBV3-2) and TRBJ2-7; 7 positions match TRBD2. Germline V gene sequence: CDR1 LGHDT, CDR2 YNNKEL (reference sequence). Trimming took 6 bases from V and 6 from J; bases not matched to a gene: 5. This CDR3 is 12 amino acids long. The DNA for the CDR3 is TGTGCCAGCAGGACCGCTAGCGGCGAGCAGTACTTC. Protein sequence: CASRTASGEQYF.

This clone appeared a single time. The chain joins TRBV24-1 to TRBJ2-5; possible D gene TRBD2, 6 bases. The length of the CDR3 is 13 residues. V lost 5 bases, J lost 5 bases, and 11 bases lay in between. Germline lookup yields CDR1 KGHDR and CDR2 SFDVKD. The CDR3 loop reads CATSGRGRETQYF. Here the CDR3 DNA reads TGTGCCACCAGTGGCCGGGGGAGGGAGACCCAGTACTTC.

CDR3 DNA: TGCGCCAGCAGCTACGGACAGGGGAGACCCCAAGAGACCCAGTACTTC. Translated, it gives CASSYGQGRPQETQYF. This chain connects TRBV5-1 to TRBJ2-5, with TRBD1 matching over 9 bases. Germline CDR1 is SGHRS and CDR2 is YFSETQ. The CDR3 runs 16 residues. V lost 3 bases, J lost 1 base, and 7 bases stayed unmatched. The full variable domain, in which reference TRBV5-1 and TRBJ2-5 provide the parts outside the CDR3, is KAGVTQTPRYLIKTRGQQVTLSCSPISGHRSVSWYQQTPGQGLQFLFEYFSETQRNKGNFPGRFSGRQFSNSRSEMNVSTLELGDSALYLCASSYGQGRPQETQYFGPGTRLLVL.

The chain uses TRBV5-4 and TRBJ1-1; 7 nucleotides align to TRBD1. V was pared by 0 bases and J by 6 bases, with 8 bases of the junction left unmatched. The germline V gene encodes CDR1 SGHNT and CDR2 YYREEE (reference sequence). This CDR3 region has 15 residues. In nucleotides, the CDR3 is TGTGCCAGCAGCTTGGATTCCAAAGGGGGCCCTGAAGCTTTCTTT. The encoded protein is CASSLDSKGGPEAFF.

The chain is built from TRBV5-1 and TRBJ1-6; 7 nucleotides align to TRBD1. The ends lost 3 bases at V and 10 bases at J; junction bases unmatched: 7. The CDR3 runs 14 residues. CDR1 and CDR2 from the germline V gene are SGHRS and YFSETQ. CDR3 protein: CASSSSTGVSPLHF. In nucleotides, the CDR3 is TGCGCCAGCAGCTCATCAACAGGGGTCTCACCCCTCCACTTT. The variable domain in full, completed from reference TRBV5-1 and TRBJ1-6, reads KAGVTQTPRYLIKTRGQQVTLSCSPISGHRSVSWYQQTPGQGLQFLFEYFSETQRNKGNFPGRFSGRQFSNSRSEMNVSTLELGDSALYLCASSSSTGVSPLHFGNGTRLTVT.

CDR3 sequence (DNA): TGTGCCAGCAGTCTAAGGGATGCGGGCGGCTACACCTTC. Amino acid sequence: CASSLRDAGGYTF. The V call is TRBV12-3 or TRBV12-4, the J call TRBJ1-2; no clear D. The CDR3 totals 13 residues. Trimming cost V 5 bases and J 8 bases, with 15 bases left between them.